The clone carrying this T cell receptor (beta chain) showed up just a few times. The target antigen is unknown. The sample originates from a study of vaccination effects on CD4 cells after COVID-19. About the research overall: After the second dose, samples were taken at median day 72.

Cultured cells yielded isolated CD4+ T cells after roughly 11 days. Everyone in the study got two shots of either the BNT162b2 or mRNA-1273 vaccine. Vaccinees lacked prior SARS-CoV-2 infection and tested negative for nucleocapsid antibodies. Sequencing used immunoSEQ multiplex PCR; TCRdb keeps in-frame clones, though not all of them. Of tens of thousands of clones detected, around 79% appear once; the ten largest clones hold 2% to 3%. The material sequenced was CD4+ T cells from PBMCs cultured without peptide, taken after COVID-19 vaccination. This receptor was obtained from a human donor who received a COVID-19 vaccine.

DNA for the CDR3: TGCGCCAGCAGCCAGGGACAGGGCATAGCACCCCTCCACTTT. Its protein product is CASSQGQGIAPLHF. The chain employs TRBV4-3 and TRBJ1-6; TRBD1 agrees at 9 bases. The CDR3 runs to 14 residues. With 3 bases clipped from V and 11 bases from J, the junction kept 5 bases outside the gene matches. Germline V gene sequence: CDR1 LGHNA, CDR2 YSLEER.